This TCR beta chain is from a study of shared clonotypes between healthy human individuals. Overall study findings and caveats: The expectation was that sequencing depth would affect clonotype sharing among donors. The generation probabilities recorded for non-shared clonotypes fell below those of clonotypes shared by all four donors. Naive subsets generally exceeded memory subsets in estimated richness. Rarefaction revealed incomplete sorted-subset sequencing despite large depth.

Comments on this clone: Antigen: not known.

Sequenced by immunoSEQ multiplex PCR; TCRdb stores in-frame clones only, minus some. The data show over a million clones, with roughly 97% seen just once and approximately 1.1% held by the top ten. The V gene's germline CDR1 is LNHDA and CDR2 SQIVND (reference sequence). V lost 3 bases and J 4 bases, leaving 8 bases between the germline ends. CDR3 length equals 13 residues. The rearrangement joins TRBV19 to TRBJ2-3; no clear D. The sequence was obtained from a young man in good health. The sequenced sample consisted of naive CD4+ T cells sorted from blood. The subset: CD45RA+ positively selected. The CDR3 is CASSMQVADTQYF. As DNA, the CDR3 is TGTGCCAGTAGTATGCAGGTAGCAGATACGCAGTATTTT. Complete variable domain (other parts from reference TRBV19 and TRBJ2-3): DGGITQSPKYLFRKEGQNVTLSCEQNLNHDAMYWYRQDPGQGLRLIYYSQIVNDFQKGDIAEGYSVSREKKESFPLTVTSAQKNPTAFYLCASSMQVADTQYFGPGTRLTVL.